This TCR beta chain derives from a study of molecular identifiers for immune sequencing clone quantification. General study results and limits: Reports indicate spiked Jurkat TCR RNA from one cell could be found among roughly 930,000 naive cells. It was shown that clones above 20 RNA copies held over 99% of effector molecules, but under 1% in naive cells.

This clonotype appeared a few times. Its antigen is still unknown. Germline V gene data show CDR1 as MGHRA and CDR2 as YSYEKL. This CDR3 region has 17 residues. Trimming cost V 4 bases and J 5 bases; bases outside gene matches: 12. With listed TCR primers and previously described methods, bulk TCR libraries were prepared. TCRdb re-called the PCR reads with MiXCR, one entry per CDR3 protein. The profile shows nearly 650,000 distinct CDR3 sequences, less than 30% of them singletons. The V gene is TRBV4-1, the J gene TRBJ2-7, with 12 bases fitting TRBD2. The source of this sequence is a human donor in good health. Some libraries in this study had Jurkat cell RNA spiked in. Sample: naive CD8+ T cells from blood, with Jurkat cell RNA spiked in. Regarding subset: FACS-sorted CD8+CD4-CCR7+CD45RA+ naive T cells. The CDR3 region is CASSLRLAGVPNHEQYF. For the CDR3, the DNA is TGCGCCAGCAGCCTACGACTAGCGGGAGTACCCAACCACGAGCAGTACTTC.